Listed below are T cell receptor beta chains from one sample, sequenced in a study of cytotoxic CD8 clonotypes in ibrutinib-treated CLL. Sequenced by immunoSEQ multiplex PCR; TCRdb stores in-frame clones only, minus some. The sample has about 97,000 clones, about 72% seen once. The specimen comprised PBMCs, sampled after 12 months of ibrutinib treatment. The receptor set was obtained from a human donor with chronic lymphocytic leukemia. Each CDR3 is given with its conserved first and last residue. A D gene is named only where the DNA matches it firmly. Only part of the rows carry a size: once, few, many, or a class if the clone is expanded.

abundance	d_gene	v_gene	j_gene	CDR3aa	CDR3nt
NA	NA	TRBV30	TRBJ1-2	CAWSVSFLPGYGYTF	TGTGCCTGGAGTGTTTCTTTCCTCCCTGGCTATGGCTACACCTTC
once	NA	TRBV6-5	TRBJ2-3	CASRRTGGGDTQYF	TGTGCCAGCAGACGGACAGGAGGGGGAGATACGCAGTATTTT
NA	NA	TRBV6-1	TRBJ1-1	CASSERRTTEAFF	TGTGCCAGCAGTGAAAGACGGACCACTGAAGCTTTCTTT
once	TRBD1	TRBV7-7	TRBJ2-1	CASSSSTGYNEQFF	TGTGCCAGCAGCTCGTCGACAGGGTACAATGAGCAGTTCTTC
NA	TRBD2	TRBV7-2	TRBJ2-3	CASSLGLAGGPELTQYF	TGTGCCAGCAGCTTGGGACTAGCGGGGGGACCCGAACTTACGCAGTATTTT
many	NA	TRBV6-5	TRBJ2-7	CAGSDDYEQYF	TGTGCCGGCTCCGATGACTACGAGCAGTACTTC
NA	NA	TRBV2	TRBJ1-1	CASREGPEAFF	TGTGCCAGCAGGGAGGGGCCTGAAGCTTTCTTT
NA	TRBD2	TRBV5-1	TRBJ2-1	CASSPDPGLAGVNEQFF	TGCGCCAGCAGCCCCGATCCGGGACTAGCGGGGGTGAATGAGCAGTTCTTC
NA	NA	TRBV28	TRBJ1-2	CASTTSLGRGGYGYTF	TGTGCCAGCACCACTTCATTGGGCAGGGGAGGCTATGGCTACACCTTC
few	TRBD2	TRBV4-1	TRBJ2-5	CASSLSGGGETQYF	TGCGCCAGCAGTCTTAGCGGGGGGGGAGAGACCCAGTACTTC
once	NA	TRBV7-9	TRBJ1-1	CASSPRWNSNTEAFF	TGTGCCAGCAGCCCCCGTTGGAACTCGAACACTGAAGCTTTCTTT
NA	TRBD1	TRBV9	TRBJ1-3	CASSKRGPNPGNTIYF	TGTGCCAGCAGCAAAAGGGGGCCAAACCCTGGAAACACCATATATTTT
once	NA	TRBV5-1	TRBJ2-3	CASSLVLDTDTQYF	TGCGCCAGCAGCTTGGTCCTGGACACAGATACGCAGTATTTT
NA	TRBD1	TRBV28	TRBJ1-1	CASRTTGGSLGAFF	TGTGCCAGCAGGACGACAGGGGGGTCTTTGGGAGCTTTCTTT
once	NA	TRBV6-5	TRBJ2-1	CASSYRTPGDGKQFF	TGTGCCAGCAGTTACCGGACTCCTGGGGACGGGAAGCAGTTCTTC
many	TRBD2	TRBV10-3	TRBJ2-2	CATLAGADTGELFF	TGTGCCACCTTAGCGGGGGCGGACACCGGGGAGCTGTTTTTT
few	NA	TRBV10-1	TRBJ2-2	CAPLTGELFF	TGCGCCCCGCTCACCGGGGAGCTGTTTTTT
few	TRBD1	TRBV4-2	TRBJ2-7	CASSVVNFRDSYEQYF	TGTGCCAGCAGCGTAGTAAATTTTCGGGACAGCTACGAGCAGTACTTC
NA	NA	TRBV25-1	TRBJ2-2	CASSGTSVGRAGELFF	TGTGCCAGCAGTGGAACCTCAGTCGGACGGGCCGGGGAGCTGTTTTTT
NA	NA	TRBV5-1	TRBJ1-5	CASSPIGTQGEQPQHF	TGCGCCAGCAGCCCTATTGGCACACAGGGAGAACAGCCCCAGCATTTT
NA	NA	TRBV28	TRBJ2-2	CASRDGGANTGELFF	TGTGCCAGCAGAGACGGGGGTGCGAACACCGGGGAGCTGTTTTTT
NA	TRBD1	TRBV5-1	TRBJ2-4	CASSVQGESKNIQYF	TGCGCCAGCAGCGTACAGGGGGAGTCCAAAAACATTCAGTACTTC
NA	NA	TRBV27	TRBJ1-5	CASSLRPSNQPQHF	TGTGCCAGCAGTTTACGGCCGTCTAATCAGCCCCAGCATTTT
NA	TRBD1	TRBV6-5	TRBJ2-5	CASKVLQGARETQYF	TGTGCCAGCAAGGTCCTACAGGGGGCAAGGGAGACCCAGTACTTC
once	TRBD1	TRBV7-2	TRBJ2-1	CASSFIDRGNEQFF	TGTGCCAGCAGCTTTATCGACAGGGGCAATGAGCAGTTCTTC
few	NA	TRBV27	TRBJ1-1	CASRSPPGNTEAFF	TGTGCCAGCAGAAGCCCGCCGGGAAACACTGAAGCTTTCTTT
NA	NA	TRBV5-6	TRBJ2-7	CASSSLYEQYF	TGTGCCAGCAGCTCCCTTTACGAGCAGTACTTC
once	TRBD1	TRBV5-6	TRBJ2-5	CASSPGTGGRGGAQYF	TGTGCCAGCAGCCCCGGGACAGGGGGCCGAGGAGGGGCCCAGTACTTC
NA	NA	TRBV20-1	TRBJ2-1	CSARPYNEQFF	TGCAGTGCTAGGCCCTACAATGAGCAGTTCTTC
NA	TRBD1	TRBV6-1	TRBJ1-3	CASRRDREIRNTIYF	TGTGCCAGCAGGAGGGACAGGGAAATACGGAACACCATATATTTT
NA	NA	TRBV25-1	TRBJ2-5	CASSEYEQIQETQYF	TGTGCCAGCAGTGAATATGAACAAATCCAAGAGACCCAGTACTTC
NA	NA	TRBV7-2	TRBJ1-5	CASSLALGGNQPQHF	TGTGCCAGCAGCTTAGCCCTAGGGGGAAATCAGCCCCAGCATTTT
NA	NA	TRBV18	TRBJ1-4	CASSPGNEKLFF	TGTGCCAGCTCACCAGGGAATGAAAAACTGTTTTTT
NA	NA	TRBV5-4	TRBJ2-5	CASSPGSAPKETQYF	TGTGCCAGCAGCCCGGGTTCGGCCCCAAAAGAGACCCAGTACTTC
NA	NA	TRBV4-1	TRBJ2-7	CASSQGQGRLDYEQYF	TGCGCCAGCAGCCAAGGGCAAGGCCGTCTTGACTACGAGCAGTACTTC
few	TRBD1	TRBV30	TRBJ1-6	CAWAPRGHSPLHF	TGTGCCTGGGCCCCCAGGGGGCACTCACCCCTCCACTTT
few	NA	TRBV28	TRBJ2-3	CASSLKGTDTQYF	TGTGCCAGCAGTTTAAAGGGCACAGATACGCAGTATTTT
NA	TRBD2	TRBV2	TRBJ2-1	CASSEERGGTYNEQFF	TGTGCCAGCAGTGAAGAGCGGGGGGGGACCTACAATGAGCAGTTCTTC
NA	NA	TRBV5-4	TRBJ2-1	CASSSRDWDHNEQFF	TGTGCCAGCAGCTCCCGGGACTGGGATCACAATGAGCAGTTCTTC
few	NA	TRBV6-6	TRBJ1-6	CASSSTGISPLHF	TGTGCCAGCAGTTCAACAGGGATTTCACCCCTCCACTTT
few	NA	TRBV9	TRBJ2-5	CASSESGQETQYF	TGTGCCAGCAGCGAAAGCGGCCAAGAGACCCAGTACTTC
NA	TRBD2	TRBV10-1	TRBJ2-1	CASSESRGSGRANEQFF	TGCGCCAGCAGTGAATCCAGGGGGAGCGGGAGGGCCAATGAGCAGTTCTTC
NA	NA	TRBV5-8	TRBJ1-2	CASSFEGFSYGYTF	TGTGCCAGCAGCTTCGAGGGTTTTAGCTATGGCTACACCTTC
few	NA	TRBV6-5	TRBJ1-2	CASSYASAPHYGYTF	TGTGCCAGCAGTTACGCTTCGGCACCTCACTATGGCTACACCTTC
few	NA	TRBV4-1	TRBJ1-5	CASSQDLGQGRSNQPQHF	TGCGCCAGCAGCCAAGATTTAGGGCAGGGACGTAGCAATCAGCCCCAGCATTTT
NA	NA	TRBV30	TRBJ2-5	CAWSATSLGQETQYF	TGTGCCTGGAGTGCTACCTCCCTCGGCCAAGAGACCCAGTACTTC
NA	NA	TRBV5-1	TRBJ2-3	CASSWAGAGNADTQYF	TGCGCCAGCAGCTGGGCAGGGGCAGGGAATGCAGATACGCAGTATTTT
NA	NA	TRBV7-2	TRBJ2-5	CASSQRPTVETQYF	TGTGCCAGCAGCCAGAGACCTACCGTAGAGACCCAGTACTTC
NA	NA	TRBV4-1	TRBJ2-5	CASSQVGSTRRAETQYF	TGCGCCAGCAGCCAAGTTGGTTCGACACGGAGGGCAGAGACCCAGTACTTC
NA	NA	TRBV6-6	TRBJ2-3	CASGYMDTQYF	TGTGCCAGCGGTTATATGGATACGCAGTATTTT
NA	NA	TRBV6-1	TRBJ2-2	CANRPGTNTGELFF	TGTGCCAACCGCCCGGGAACTAACACCGGGGAGCTGTTTTTT
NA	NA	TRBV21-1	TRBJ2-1	CASSGWDVDAYNEQFF	TGTGCCAGCAGCGGATGGGACGTCGATGCCTACAATGAGCAGTTCTTC